This is a list of T cell receptor beta chains from one sample in a study of beta chain features in type 1 diabetes. Produced via immunoSEQ multiplex PCR; TCRdb's table is partial and in-frame only. This table holds 160,000 or so clones, around 63% found once. Material for sequencing was naive CD4+ T cells from blood. The receptors were sampled from a young man with type 1 diabetes. Both conserved end residues are part of each CDR3. D genes are given only for firm matches. The size of a clone is reported for some rows only, either as once, few or many, or as a class for expanded clones.

V	J	size	D	CDR3	DNA
TRBV25-1	TRBJ2-7	-	-	CASSLQGWEQYF	TGTGCCAGCAGTCTACAGGGCTGGGAGCAGTACTTC
TRBV7-9	TRBJ2-7	-	-	CASSDLRRASYEQYF	TGTGCCAGCAGCGATCTTAGAAGGGCCTCCTACGAGCAGTACTTC
TRBV15	TRBJ1-5	-	TRBD1	CATSAAGTGFRNQPQHF	TGTGCCACCAGCGCCGCCGGGACAGGGTTTCGCAATCAGCCCCAGCATTTT
TRBV7-9	TRBJ2-1	-	-	CASSSRPARGNEQFF	TGTGCCAGCAGCTCACGACCCGCCCGGGGCAATGAGCAGTTCTTC
TRBV29-1	TRBJ2-5	-	-	CSVEDRGRAGAPQETQYF	TGCAGCGTTGAAGATCGGGGGAGGGCGGGGGCCCCCCAAGAGACCCAGTACTTC
TRBV30	TRBJ2-3	-	TRBD1	CAWDRADTQYF	TGTGCCTGGGACAGGGCAGATACGCAGTATTTT
TRBV7-9	TRBJ1-2	-	-	CASSSKTVFYGYTF	TGTGCCAGCAGCTCAAAGACAGTCTTCTATGGCTACACCTTC
TRBV13	TRBJ2-3	-	-	CASSSPPGPSTDTQYF	TGTGCCAGCAGCTCTCCCCCGGGGCCTAGCACAGATACGCAGTATTTT
TRBV29-1	TRBJ1-5	once	-	CSVGIYSNQPQHF	TGCAGCGTGGGGATCTATAGCAATCAGCCCCAGCATTTT
TRBV29-1	TRBJ1-2	-	-	CSVYRAANYGYTF	TGCAGCGTCTATAGGGCTGCTAACTATGGCTACACCTTC
TRBV29-1	TRBJ2-7	few	-	CSVEGDQRYEQYF	TGCAGCGTTGAAGGTGACCAACGCTACGAGCAGTACTTC
TRBV20-1	TRBJ2-7	-	-	CSARDNSEQYF	TGCAGTGCTAGAGATAACTCCGAGCAGTACTTC
TRBV7-2	TRBJ2-6	-	-	CASSLPTGSGANVLTF	TGTGCCAGCAGCCTCCCAACAGGCTCTGGGGCCAACGTCCTGACTTTC
TRBV10-3	TRBJ2-5	-	TRBD1	CATARTGQETQYF	TGTGCCACCGCCCGGACAGGGCAAGAGACCCAGTACTTC
TRBV9	TRBJ2-5	-	TRBD1	CASSVENRGETQYF	TGTGCCAGCAGCGTGGAGAACAGGGGGGAGACCCAGTACTTC
TRBV6-5	TRBJ2-6	few	-	CASSFVGSSGANVLTF	TGTGCCAGCAGTTTTGTAGGTAGCTCTGGGGCCAACGTCCTGACTTTC